Sequencing of this T cell receptor beta chain was carried out in a study of Ad26.COV2.S vaccination and SARS-CoV-2 variants. Broader study findings: Recipients given vaccine exceeded placebo recipients in spike-specific TCR breadth. Breadth and depth estimates from TCRs may understate total T cell responses.

Worth noting for this clone: Its antigen is not known.

Regarding treatment: some 20 received Ad26.COV2.S at low or high dose, single or two shots; several received placebo; per-sample allocation not given. The samples date from day 63 after the first vaccine or placebo injection. The shot given was an Ad26 vector that makes Wuhan-strain SARS-CoV-2 spike. The protocol was immunoSEQ multiplex PCR, while the TCRdb copy is restricted to in-frame clones and leaves out a portion. The data hold over 400,000 clones, with about 90% observed a single time. Germline loops: CDR1 MDHEN, CDR2 SYDVKM. The CDR3 contains 15 residues. V was pared by 2 bases and J by 4 bases, with 13 bases between.

V gene TRBV28 combines with J gene TRBJ2-3; possible D gene TRBD1, 5 bases. The receptor was isolated from a person aged 18-60 years who received the Ad26.COV2.S COVID-19 vaccine or a placebo. This material consisted of peripheral blood, taken in a trial of Ad26.COV2.S vaccine versus placebo. This CDR3 reads CASSLRGAGSDTQYF. The CDR3, as DNA: TGTGCCAGCAGTTTAAGGGGCGCTGGTTCAGATACGCAGTATTTT.